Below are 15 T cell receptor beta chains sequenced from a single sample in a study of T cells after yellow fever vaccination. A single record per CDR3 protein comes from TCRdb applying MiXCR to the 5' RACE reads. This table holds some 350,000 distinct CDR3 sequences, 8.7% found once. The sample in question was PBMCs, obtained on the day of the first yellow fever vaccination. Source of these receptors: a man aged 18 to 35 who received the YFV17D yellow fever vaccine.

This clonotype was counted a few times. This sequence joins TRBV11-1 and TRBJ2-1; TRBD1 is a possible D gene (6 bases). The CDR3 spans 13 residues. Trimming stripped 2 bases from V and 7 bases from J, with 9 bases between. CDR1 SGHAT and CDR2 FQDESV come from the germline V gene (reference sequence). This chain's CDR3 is CASSLWQGNEQFF. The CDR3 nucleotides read TGTGCCAGCAGCTTATGGCAGGGGAATGAGCAGTTCTTC.

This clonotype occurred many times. DNA for the CDR3: TGCAGCGGTACCCTGCAGGGGACTAATGAAAAACTGTTTTTT. Amino acid sequence: CSGTLQGTNEKLFF. The rearrangement joins TRBV29-1 to TRBJ1-4; D possibly corresponds to TRBD1 (6 bases). Germline values: CDR1 SQVTM, CDR2 ANQGSEA. V lost 7 bases, J lost 2 bases, and 14 bases lay in between. There are 14 residues in the CDR3.

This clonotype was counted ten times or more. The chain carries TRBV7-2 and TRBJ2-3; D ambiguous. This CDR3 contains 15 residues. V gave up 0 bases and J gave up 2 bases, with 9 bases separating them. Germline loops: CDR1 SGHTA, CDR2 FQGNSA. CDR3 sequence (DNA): TGTGCCAGCAGCTTAGCGGGCCCCCCCACAGATACGCAGTATTTT. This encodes CASSLAGPPTDTQYF.

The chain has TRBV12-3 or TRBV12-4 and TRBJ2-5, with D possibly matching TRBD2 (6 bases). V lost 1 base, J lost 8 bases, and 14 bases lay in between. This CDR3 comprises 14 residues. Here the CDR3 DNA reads TGTGCCAGCAGTTTAGGGGGGGTACTAGCAACCCAGTACTTC. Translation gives CASSLGGVLATQYF.

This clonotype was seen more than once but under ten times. The DNA of the CDR3 is TGTGCCAGCAGGGACCCCAGGTTAGCAGGCAATCAGCCCCAGCATTTT. It specifies CASRDPRLAGNQPQHF. This chain links TRBV6-2 or TRBV6-3 with TRBJ1-5; D gene uncertain. V lost 6 bases and J lost 2, with 17 bases in between. Germline V gives CDR1 MNHEY, CDR2 SVGEGT. The CDR3 consists of 16 residues.

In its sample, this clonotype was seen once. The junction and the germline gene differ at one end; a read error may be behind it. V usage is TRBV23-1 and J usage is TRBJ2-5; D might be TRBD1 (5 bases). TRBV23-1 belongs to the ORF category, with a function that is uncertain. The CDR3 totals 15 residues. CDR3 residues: CASCQKQGHAETQYF. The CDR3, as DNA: TGTGCCAGCTGTCAGAAGCAGGGCCATGCAGAGACCCAGTACTTC.

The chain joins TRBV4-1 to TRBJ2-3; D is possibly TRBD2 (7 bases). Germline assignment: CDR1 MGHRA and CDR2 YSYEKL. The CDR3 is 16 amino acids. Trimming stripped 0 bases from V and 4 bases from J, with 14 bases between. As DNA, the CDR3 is TGCGCCAGCAGCCAAGAAGGGGGGGGGGCGCCAGATACGCAGTATTTT. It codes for CASSQEGGGAPDTQYF.

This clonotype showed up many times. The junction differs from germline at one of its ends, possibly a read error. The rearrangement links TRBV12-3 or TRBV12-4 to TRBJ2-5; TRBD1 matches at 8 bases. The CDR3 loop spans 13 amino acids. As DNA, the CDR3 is TGCGCCAGCAGCTCAGGGGGCCGGGAGACCCAGTACTTC. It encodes CASSSGGRETQYF.

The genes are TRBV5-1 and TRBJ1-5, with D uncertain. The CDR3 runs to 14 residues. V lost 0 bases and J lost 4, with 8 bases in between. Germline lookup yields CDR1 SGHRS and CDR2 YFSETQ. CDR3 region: CASSLAFGNQPQHF. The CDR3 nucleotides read TGCGCCAGCAGCTTGGCCTTTGGAAATCAGCCCCAGCATTTT.

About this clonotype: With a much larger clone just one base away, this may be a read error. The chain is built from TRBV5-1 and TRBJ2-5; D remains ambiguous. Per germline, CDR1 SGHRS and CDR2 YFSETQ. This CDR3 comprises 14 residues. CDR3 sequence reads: CTSSRDGNQETQYF. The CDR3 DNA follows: TGCACCAGCAGCCGCGACGGAAACCAAGAGACCCAGTACTTC.

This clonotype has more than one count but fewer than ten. Here the CDR3 DNA reads TGCGCCAGCAGTTCTGGGACAGCCGTCAACGAGCAGTACTTC. Translated, it gives CASSSGTAVNEQYF. The chain links TRBV5-1 to TRBJ2-7; 7 bases line up with TRBD1. CDR3 size: 14 residues. After removal of 5 bases from V and 5 bases from J, the junction contained 10 bases not matched to a gene. Germline-derived CDR1 and CDR2 are SGHRS and YFSETQ.

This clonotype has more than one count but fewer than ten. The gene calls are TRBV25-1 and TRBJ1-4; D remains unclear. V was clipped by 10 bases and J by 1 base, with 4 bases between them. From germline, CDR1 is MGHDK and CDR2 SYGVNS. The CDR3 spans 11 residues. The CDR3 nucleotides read TGTGCCACCGAAACTAATGAAAAACTGTTTTTT. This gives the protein CATETNEKLFF.

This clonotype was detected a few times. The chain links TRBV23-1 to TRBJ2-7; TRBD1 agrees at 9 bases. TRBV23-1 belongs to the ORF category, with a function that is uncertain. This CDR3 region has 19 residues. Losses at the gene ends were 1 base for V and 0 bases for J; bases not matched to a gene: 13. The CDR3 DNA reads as TGCGCCAGCAGTCAATACCCCACCAGACAGGGACAGGGCTCCTACGAGCAGTACGTC. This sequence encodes CASSQYPTRQGQGSYEQYV.

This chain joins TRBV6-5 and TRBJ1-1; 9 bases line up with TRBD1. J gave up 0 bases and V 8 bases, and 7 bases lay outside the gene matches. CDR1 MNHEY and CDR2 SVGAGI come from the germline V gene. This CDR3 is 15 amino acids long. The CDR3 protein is CASADRGDLNTEAFF. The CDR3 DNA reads TGTGCCAGCGCGGACAGGGGCGATTTGAACACTGAAGCTTTCTTT.

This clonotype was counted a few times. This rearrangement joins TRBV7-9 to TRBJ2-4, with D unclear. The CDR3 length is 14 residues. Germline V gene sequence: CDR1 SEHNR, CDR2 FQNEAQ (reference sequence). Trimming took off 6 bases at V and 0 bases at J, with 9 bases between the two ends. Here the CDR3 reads CASSPSVAKNIQYF. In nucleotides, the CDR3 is TGTGCCAGCAGTCCCTCCGTAGCCAAAAACATTCAGTACTTC.